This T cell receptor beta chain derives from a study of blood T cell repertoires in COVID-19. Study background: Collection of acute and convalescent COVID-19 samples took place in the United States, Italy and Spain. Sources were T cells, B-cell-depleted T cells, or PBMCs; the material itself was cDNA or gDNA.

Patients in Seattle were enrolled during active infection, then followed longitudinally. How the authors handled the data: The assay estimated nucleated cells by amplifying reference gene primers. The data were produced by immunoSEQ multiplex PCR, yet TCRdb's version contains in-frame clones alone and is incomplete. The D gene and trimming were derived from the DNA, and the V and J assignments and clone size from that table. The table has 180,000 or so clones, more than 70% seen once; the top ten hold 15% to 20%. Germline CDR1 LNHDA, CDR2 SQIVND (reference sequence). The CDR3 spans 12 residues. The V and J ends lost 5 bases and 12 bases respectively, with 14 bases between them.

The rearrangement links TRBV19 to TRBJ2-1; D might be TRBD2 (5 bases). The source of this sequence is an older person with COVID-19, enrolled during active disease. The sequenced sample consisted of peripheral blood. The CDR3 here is CASSPGWAWQFF. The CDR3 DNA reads TGTGCCAGTAGTCCGGGGTGGGCATGGCAGTTCTTC.